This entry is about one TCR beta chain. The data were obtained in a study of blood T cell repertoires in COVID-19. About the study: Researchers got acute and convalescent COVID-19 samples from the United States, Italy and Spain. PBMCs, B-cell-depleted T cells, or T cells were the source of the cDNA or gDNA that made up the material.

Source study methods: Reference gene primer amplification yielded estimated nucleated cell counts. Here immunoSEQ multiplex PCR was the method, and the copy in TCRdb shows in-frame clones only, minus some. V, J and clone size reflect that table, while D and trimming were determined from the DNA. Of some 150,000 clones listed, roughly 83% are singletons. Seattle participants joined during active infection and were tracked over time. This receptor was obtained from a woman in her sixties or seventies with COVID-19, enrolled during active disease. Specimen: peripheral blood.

This CDR3 is CASSRTGINQPQHF. For the CDR3, the DNA is TGTGCCAGCAGTCGCACAGGGATCAATCAGCCCCAGCATTTT. The V call is TRBV4-2, the J call TRBJ1-5; possibly TRBD1 for D (6 bases). The CDR3 contains 14 residues. Germline CDR1 and CDR2: LGHNA and YNFKEQ. The V end lost 6 bases, the J end lost 3 bases, and 12 bases lay between the germline ends.